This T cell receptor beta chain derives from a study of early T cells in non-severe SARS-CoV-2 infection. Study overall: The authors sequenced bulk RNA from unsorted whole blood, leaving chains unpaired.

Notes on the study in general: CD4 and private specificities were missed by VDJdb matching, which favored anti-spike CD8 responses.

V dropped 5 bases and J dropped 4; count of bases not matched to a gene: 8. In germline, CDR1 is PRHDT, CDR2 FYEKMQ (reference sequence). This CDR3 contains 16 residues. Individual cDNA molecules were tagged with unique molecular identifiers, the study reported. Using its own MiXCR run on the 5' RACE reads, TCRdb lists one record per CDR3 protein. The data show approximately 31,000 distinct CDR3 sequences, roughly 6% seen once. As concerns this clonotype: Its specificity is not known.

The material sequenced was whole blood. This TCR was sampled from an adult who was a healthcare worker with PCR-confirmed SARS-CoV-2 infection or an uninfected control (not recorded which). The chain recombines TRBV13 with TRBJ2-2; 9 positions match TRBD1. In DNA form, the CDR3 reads TGTGCCAGCAGCCCTGGGACAGGGCAGGGCACCGGGGAGCTGTTTTTT. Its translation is CASSPGTGQGTGELFF.